These 29 T cell receptor beta chains were sequenced from one sample in a study of blood T cell repertoires in COVID-19. Measured with immunoSEQ multiplex PCR; TCRdb has only the in-frame clones, and not every one. This sample yields more than 85,000 clones, of which 80% to 90% are seen a single time; approximately 2.4% belongs to the top ten. Material for sequencing was PBMCs or T cells enriched from blood (not recorded which). These TCRs come from a woman between 50 and 59 years old who had recovered from COVID-19.

The chain employs TRBV7-9 and TRBJ2-2; 8 nucleotides align to TRBD2. Germline V gene data show CDR1 as SEHNR and CDR2 as FQNEAQ (reference sequence). The CDR3 is 14 residues long. J lost 5 bases, V lost 4 bases, and 3 bases had no gene match. In DNA form, the CDR3 reads TGTGCCAGCAGCTCGACTAGCGTTACCGGGGAGCTGTTTTTT. Translation: CASSSTSVTGELFF.

CDR3: CASRRVVFADTQYF. The CDR3, as DNA: TGCGCCAGCAGGCGGGTAGTTTTCGCAGATACGCAGTATTTT. The chain is built from TRBV5-1 and TRBJ2-3, with D maybe TRBD2 (5 bases). V lost 5 bases to trimming and J lost 4 bases, with 14 bases between them. Germline V gene data show CDR1 as SGHRS and CDR2 as YFSETQ. CDR3 length equals 14 residues.

The chain joins TRBV19 to TRBJ2-5; 8 nucleotides agree with TRBD1. The germline gives CDR1 LNHDA, CDR2 SQIVND (reference sequence). The CDR3 length is 14 residues. V trimming: 5 bases; J trimming: 5 bases; junction bases outside the gene matches: 7. CDR3 residues: CASSSPGGRETQYF. CDR3 nucleotide sequence: TGTGCCAGTAGTTCACCAGGGGGCCGGGAGACCCAGTACTTC. Variable domain in full (rest from reference TRBV19 and TRBJ2-5): DGGITQSPKYLFRKEGQNVTLSCEQNLNHDAMYWYRQDPGQGLRLIYYSQIVNDFQKGDIAEGYSVSREKKESFPLTVTSAQKNPTAFYLCASSSPGGRETQYFGPGTRLLVL.

V gene TRBV19 combines with J gene TRBJ2-4, with 10 nucleotides matching TRBD2. V trimming: 7 bases; J trimming: 3 bases; junction bases outside the gene matches: 9. Germline-derived CDR1 and CDR2 are LNHDA and SQIVND (reference sequence). The CDR3 length is 16 residues. The CDR3 sequence: CASMGRAGGSKNIQYF. DNA of the CDR3: TGTGCCAGTATGGGGCGAGCGGGAGGGAGCAAAAACATTCAGTACTTC. The full variable domain, with the rest looked up from reference TRBV19 and TRBJ2-4, is DGGITQSPKYLFRKEGQNVTLSCEQNLNHDAMYWYRQDPGQGLRLIYYSQIVNDFQKGDIAEGYSVSREKKESFPLTVTSAQKNPTAFYLCASMGRAGGSKNIQYFGAGTRLSVL.

This sequence joins TRBV27 and TRBJ2-7, with TRBD2 matching over 7 bases. V trimming: 8 bases; J trimming: 2 bases; junction bases outside the gene matches: 3. CDR1 and CDR2 from the germline V gene are MNHEY and SMNVEV (reference sequence). The CDR3 contains 12 residues. CDR3 residues: CASAGVAYEQYF. As DNA, the CDR3 is TGTGCCAGCGCGGGGGTAGCCTACGAGCAGTACTTC.

The rearrangement uses TRBV28 and TRBJ2-6, with D possibly TRBD1 on 6 matching bases. The V gene lost 6 bases and the J gene lost 0 bases, with 18 bases spanning the gap. CDR1 and CDR2 from the germline V gene are MDHEN and SYDVKM. This CDR3 region has 18 residues. Written as DNA, the CDR3 is TGTGCCAGCAGCTCACCCCCGGGACAAATCTCTGGGGCCAACGTCCTGACTTTC. Encoded protein: CASSSPPGQISGANVLTF.

This chain links TRBV5-1 with TRBJ1-1, with D hard to call. The CDR3 has 13 amino acids. The V end lost 2 bases, the J end lost 2 bases, and 7 bases lay between the germline ends. Germline V gene sequence: CDR1 SGHRS, CDR2 YFSETQ. CDR3 protein: CASSLIQNTEAFF. The CDR3 DNA reads TGCGCCAGCAGCTTAATCCAAAACACTGAAGCTTTCTTT.

The chain links TRBV11-2 to TRBJ1-2; D uncertain. The V gene lost 2 bases and the J gene lost 5 bases, with 9 bases spanning the gap. The germline V gene encodes CDR1 SGHAT and CDR2 FQNNGV. The CDR3 consists of 13 residues. CDR3 in DNA: TGTGCCAGCAGCTTAAGCGGATTTTATGGCTACACCTTC. Its translation: CASSLSGFYGYTF.

The V and J genes are TRBV19 and TRBJ2-1; D unclear. The CDR3 is 14 amino acids. V gave up 6 bases and J gave up 4 bases, with 13 bases separating them. CDR1 LNHDA and CDR2 SQIVND come from the germline V gene (reference sequence). CDR3 nucleotide sequence: TGTGCCAGTAGCAAAACGACTCCATACAATGAGCAGTTCTTC. This encodes CASSKTTPYNEQFF. The variable domain in full, with the rest retrieved from reference TRBV19 and TRBJ2-1, is DGGITQSPKYLFRKEGQNVTLSCEQNLNHDAMYWYRQDPGQGLRLIYYSQIVNDFQKGDIAEGYSVSREKKESFPLTVTSAQKNPTAFYLCASSKTTPYNEQFFGPGTRLTVL.

The chain uses TRBV5-1 and TRBJ2-2, with unresolved D. V lost 0 bases and J 4 bases, leaving 13 bases between the germline ends. The CDR3 runs 16 residues. Germline lookup yields CDR1 SGHRS and CDR2 YFSETQ. The CDR3 DNA is TGCGCCAGCAGCTTGGCCCCGAGAGAGAGCACCGGGGAGCTGTTTTTT. Translated, it gives CASSLAPRESTGELFF.

The rearrangement links TRBV2 to TRBJ2-1, with D maybe TRBD2 (6 bases). CDR1 is SNHLY, CDR2 FYNNEI, per germline. V was pared by 3 bases and J by 2 bases, with 8 bases between. The CDR3 totals 14 residues. The CDR3 coding sequence is TGTGCCAGCAGTGAGCGGGACCCCTACAATGAGCAGTTCTTC. Translated, it gives CASSERDPYNEQFF.

V usage is TRBV30 and J usage is TRBJ1-2; D is unclear. Germline CDR1 reads GTSNPN; CDR2 reads SVGIG (reference sequence). V lost 1 base and J lost 4, with 10 bases in between. The CDR3 covers 13 residues. CDR3 in DNA: TGTGCCTGGAGTGGCCAGGCCTTCTATGGCTACACCTTC. This encodes CAWSGQAFYGYTF.

V is TRBV7-9 and J is TRBJ2-2; 10 bases are a match to TRBD1. CDR1 SEHNR and CDR2 FQNEAQ come from the germline V gene (reference sequence). V trimming: 5 bases; J trimming: 3 bases; junction bases outside the gene matches: 9. The CDR3 loop spans 17 amino acids. The DNA for the CDR3 is TGTGCCAGCAGCCCAGCCCCCGGGACAGGGGACACCGGGGAGCTGTTTTTT. This codes for CASSPAPGTGDTGELFF.

The J gene is TRBJ1-6, the V gene TRBV9; TRBD1 matches at 7 bases. The CDR3 runs 16 residues. CDR1 and CDR2 from the germline V gene are SGDLS and YYNGEE. With V trimmed by 3 bases and J by 2 bases, 5 bases remained unmatched. As DNA, the CDR3 is TGTGCCAGCAGCGACGGGACAGTGGCCTATAATTCACCCCTCCACTTT. Amino acids: CASSDGTVAYNSPLHF.

This clone was recorded only once. The rearrangement links TRBV27 to TRBJ2-7; D unresolved. The CDR3 sequence is 15 residues long. Trimming removed 6 bases at V and 0 bases at J, with 15 bases between. From germline, CDR1 is MNHEY and CDR2 SMNVEV (reference sequence). The CDR3 region is CASREFGRSSYEQYF. CDR3 DNA sequence: TGTGCCAGCAGGGAATTCGGTCGGAGCTCCTACGAGCAGTACTTC.

The CDR3 DNA sequence: TGTGCCTGGAGTGTAGGGGGTACTACGCGGAACATTCAGTACTTC. It specifies CAWSVGGTTRNIQYF. This sequence joins TRBV30 and TRBJ2-4, with a possible D match to TRBD1 (6 bases). The germline CDR1 and CDR2 sequences are GTSNPN and SVGIG (reference sequence). The CDR3 length is 15 residues. V was pared by 0 bases and J by 7 bases, with 16 bases between.

This sequence joins TRBV2 and TRBJ2-5; a weak D match, TRBD1 (7 bases). V lost 4 bases, J lost 5 bases, and 14 bases lay in between. The CDR3 sequence is 14 residues long. Germline CDR1 is SNHLY and CDR2 is FYNNEI. The DNA of the CDR3 is TGTGCCAGCAGTGTCGGAGGGGGCGGGGAGACCCAGTACTTC. Protein: CASSVGGGGETQYF.

The chain combines TRBV28 with TRBJ1-2; 8 bases match TRBD1. There are 12 residues in the CDR3. Trimming at V came to 6 bases and at J to 5 bases, leaving 2 bases not matched to a gene. CDR1 is MDHEN and CDR2 is SYDVKM in the germline V gene. The DNA of the CDR3 is TGTGCCAGCAGGGGACAGGTTTATGGCTACACCTTC. It encodes CASRGQVYGYTF.

V gene TRBV28 combines with J gene TRBJ2-2; a possible D gene is TRBD1 (5 bases). The CDR3 runs to 17 residues. Looked up from germline, CDR1 is MDHEN and CDR2 is SYDVKM. V dropped 4 bases and J dropped 0 bases, with 15 bases sitting between them. CDR3 in DNA: TGTGCCAGCAGTTCCCCCCGTGGCAGGGCGAACACCGGGGAGCTGTTTTTT. This sequence encodes CASSSPRGRANTGELFF.

The rearrangement links TRBV5-1 to TRBJ1-2; TRBD1 matches 7 bases. V lost 0 bases to trimming and J lost 2 bases; unmatched junction nucleotides: 1. Germline V CDR1 and CDR2: SGHRS, YFSETQ. The CDR3 has 14 residues. The CDR3 bases are TGCGCCAGCAGCTTGGACAGGGGAAACTATGGCTACACCTTC. Its protein is CASSLDRGNYGYTF.

This chain connects TRBV4-1 to TRBJ2-7; 8 bases match TRBD1. Germline assignment: CDR1 MGHRA and CDR2 YSYEKL. This CDR3 contains 17 residues. Unmatched junction bases numbered 10, after V lost 1 base and J lost 2 bases. The CDR3 is CASSQAAGGFWAYEQYF. The CDR3 DNA sequence: TGCGCCAGCAGCCAAGCGGCAGGGGGCTTTTGGGCCTACGAGCAGTACTTC.

This clone was found once. The chain carries TRBV5-1 and TRBJ2-5; no clear D. Per germline, CDR1 SGHRS and CDR2 YFSETQ. V lost 0 bases and J lost 4, with 16 bases in between. The CDR3 covers 16 residues. CDR3 region: CASSLVSGSLGETQYF. CDR3 DNA sequence: TGCGCCAGCAGCTTGGTTTCGGGTTCCCTGGGAGAGACCCAGTACTTC.

The chain recombines TRBV29-1 with TRBJ1-2; 7 nucleotides line up with TRBD1. J was trimmed by 4 bases and V by 6 bases; bases with no gene match: 11. This CDR3 has 14 residues. Germline CDR1 is SQVTM and CDR2 is ANQGSEA. The CDR3 nucleotides are TGCAGCGTGGCGGGACAGCAGGACTCCTATGGCTACACCTTC. Translating gives CSVAGQQDSYGYTF.

The chain employs TRBV4-1 and TRBJ2-3; D is unresolved. Germline lookup yields CDR1 MGHRA and CDR2 YSYEKL. CDR3 length: 14 residues. Trimming left V 4 bases short and J 1 base short, with 9 bases between. The CDR3: CASSPWAGTDTQYF. DNA for the CDR3: TGCGCCAGCAGCCCCTGGGCCGGCACAGATACGCAGTATTTT.

This clone came up once. This chain connects TRBV5-4 to TRBJ1-3, with 9 bases lining up with TRBD1. Trimming removed 0 bases from V and 2 bases from J; junction bases left unmatched: 6. Germline values: CDR1 SGHNT, CDR2 YYREEE (reference sequence). This CDR3 has 17 amino acids. Here the CDR3 DNA reads TGTGCCAGCAGCTTGGGGGGGACAGGGAAGACTGGAAACACCATATATTTT. Amino acids: CASSLGGTGKTGNTIYF.

V usage is TRBV3-1 (or the pseudogene TRBV3-2) and J usage is TRBJ2-1; the match to TRBD2 covers 8 bases. The CDR3 has 14 amino acids. V trimming: 2 bases; J trimming: 7 bases; junction bases outside the gene matches: 4. Germline V gives CDR1 LGHDT, CDR2 YNNKEL (reference sequence). The CDR3 coding sequence is TGTGCCAGCAGCCAACGAGCGGGAGAAAATGAGCAGTTCTTC. Translated, it gives CASSQRAGENEQFF.

The chain carries TRBV7-2 and TRBJ2-1; no definite D call. V lost 1 base to trimming and J lost 6 bases, with 10 bases between them. CDR1 and CDR2 from the germline V gene are SGHTA and FQGNSA. This CDR3 has 14 residues. The CDR3 loop reads CASSLVVSGNEQFF. DNA for the CDR3: TGTGCCAGCAGCTTAGTTGTCTCGGGCAATGAGCAGTTCTTC.

V is TRBV12-3 or TRBV12-4 and J is TRBJ1-1, with TRBD1 as a possible D gene (5 bases). There are 13 residues in the CDR3. Trimming left V 1 base short and J 4 bases short, with 7 bases between. The CDR3 is CASSLVGGTEAFF. The CDR3 DNA follows: TGTGCCAGCAGTTTAGTGGGGGGCACTGAAGCTTTCTTT.

The chain recombines TRBV7-9 with TRBJ2-7, with 10 bases aligning to TRBD1. CDR3 length equals 15 residues. With V trimmed by 5 bases and J by 7 bases, 11 bases remained unmatched. Germline loops: CDR1 SEHNR, CDR2 FQNEAQ (reference sequence). CDR3 coding DNA: TGTGCCAGCAGCCCCCTCGGTGACAGGGGGCGGGAGCAGTACTTC. This encodes CASSPLGDRGREQYF.